This T cell receptor (beta chain) was identified in a study of T cells expressing NK-cell markers. Across the whole study: In the group of eight sequenced donors, seven were HCMV-seropositive and one was seronegative.

TCRdb reprocessed the 5' RACE reads and reports one entry per CDR3 protein, with no DNA. The sample shows a few hundred thousand distinct CDR3 sequences, and more than 1.4% sits with its ten largest clones. The germline gives CDR1 SGHRS, CDR2 YFSETQ. The CDR3 loop spans 14 amino acids. V usage is TRBV5-1 and J usage is TRBJ2-7; TCRdb outputs TRBD1, but without DNA this stays unchecked. The receptor's source is a woman aged 50 to 60 in good health. Sequenced sample: blood T cells: a sorted CD56 or NKG2C T cell subset, CD4+ or CD8+ T cells, or bulk PBMC T cells (not recorded which). The CDR3 spells CASSTAPLAYEQYF.